These 17 T cell receptor beta chains were sequenced from one sample in a study of blood T cells in healthy people across ages. The authors ran a second PCR of about 7 to 12 cycles using a sample-barcoded 5' primer and a J-beta primer mix. One entry per CDR3 protein results from TCRdb running MiXCR on the 5' RACE reads. The sample contains fewer than 950,000 distinct CDR3 sequences, about 37% of which appear only once. The sample was blood. The receptor set was obtained from a man aged 18 to 30 in good health.

The chain joins TRBV7-9 to TRBJ1-5; D is possibly TRBD1 (6 bases). V lost 4 bases and J 9 bases, leaving 16 bases between the germline ends. This CDR3 is built from 14 residues. The germline CDR1 and CDR2 sequences are SEHNR and FQNEAQ (reference sequence). CDR3 in amino acids: CASSSEGVRRPQHF. The CDR3 DNA reads as TGTGCCAGCAGCTCAGAGGGGGTACGACGGCCCCAGCATTTT. Looking up the rest from reference TRBV7-9 and TRBJ1-5 gives the full variable domain: DTGVSQNPRHKITKRGQNVTFRCDPISEHNRLYWYRQTLGQGPEFLTYFQNEAQLEKSRLLSDRFSAERPKGSFSTLEIQRTEQGDSAMYLCASSSEGVRRPQHFGDGTRLSIL.

This clonotype was picked up a small number of times. The V and J genes are TRBV20-1 and TRBJ1-2; D may be TRBD1 (5 bases). The length of the CDR3 is 12 residues. V lost 6 bases and J lost 4, with 12 bases in between. The germline CDR1 and CDR2 sequences are DFQATT and SNEGSKA (reference sequence). CDR3 in amino acids: CSASQAPYGYTF. The CDR3, as DNA: TGCAGTGCCTCACAGGCACCCTATGGCTACACCTTC.

The chain carries TRBV29-1 and TRBJ2-1; perhaps TRBD2 as D (6 bases). V lost 5 bases to trimming and J lost 7 bases, with 24 bases between them. Germline V gene data show CDR1 as SQVTM and CDR2 as ANQGSEA. The length of the CDR3 is 16 residues. For the CDR3, the DNA is TGCAGCGTTCTCCCCCTAGAGAGACTAGTTAGTAATGAGCAGTTCTTC. Encoded protein: CSVLPLERLVSNEQFF.

The CDR3 nucleotides read TGTGCCAGCAGCCAAAATTTCGCAAGCGGGGAGCTGTTTTTT. The encoded protein is CASSQNFASGELFF. The genes are TRBV14 and TRBJ2-2; D is uncertain. Per the germline V gene, CDR1 is SGHDN and CDR2 is FVKESK. V lost 2 bases and J 7 bases, leaving 11 bases between the germline ends. CDR3 length: 14 amino acids.

The J gene is TRBJ2-1, the V gene TRBV5-6, with 8 bases that match TRBD2. From germline, CDR1 is SGHDT and CDR2 YYEEEE. The CDR3 runs 13 residues. J lost 7 bases, V lost 6 bases, and 6 bases had no gene match. CDR3 in DNA: TGTGCCAGCATTCCCGGGGGGGCGAATGAGCAGTTCTTC. It translates to CASIPGGANEQFF.

This sequence joins TRBV2 and TRBJ2-7, with 11 bases matching TRBD2. V lost 4 bases to trimming and J lost 7 bases; unmatched junction nucleotides: 9. The germline V gene has CDR1 SNHLY and CDR2 FYNNEI. The CDR3 consists of 15 residues. The CDR3 coding sequence is TGTGCCAGCAGTGCGGGACTAGCGGACCCCTTTGAGCAGTACTTC. It codes for CASSAGLADPFEQYF.

This clonotype was seen ten or more times. The rearrangement links TRBV10-3 to TRBJ1-2, with D uncertain. There are 12 residues in the CDR3. The V gene's germline CDR1 is ENHRY and CDR2 SYGVKD. V lost 2 bases and J 4 bases, leaving 5 bases between the germline ends. In nucleotides, the CDR3 is TGTGCCATCAGTGAGGAGGGCTATGGCTACACCTTC. It translates to CAISEEGYGYTF.

This clonotype appeared a few times. The chain links TRBV20-1 to TRBJ1-5, with a tentative D call TRBD1 (6 bases). Germline CDR1 reads DFQATT; CDR2 reads SNEGSKA (reference sequence). V lost 6 bases, J lost 1 base, and 16 bases lay in between. This CDR3 is 15 amino acids long. The CDR3 coding sequence is TGCAGTGCCGCCAACAGGGATGGGAGCAATCAGCCCCAGCATTTT. It specifies CSAANRDGSNQPQHF.

This CDR3 is CASSSRRGVSDNEQYF. The DNA for the CDR3 is TGTGCCAGCAGCTCCCGGCGGGGGGTTAGCGACAATGAGCAGTACTTC. The J gene is TRBJ2-5, the V gene TRBV11-3; TRBD2 matches at 8 bases. Unmatched junction bases numbered 18, after V lost 4 bases and J lost 11 bases. CDR3 length: 16 amino acids. The germline CDR1 and CDR2 sequences are SGHNT and YENEEA.

The chain has TRBV5-1 and TRBJ1-3; maybe TRBD1 (6 bases). From germline, CDR1 is SGHRS and CDR2 YFSETQ. The ends were cut back, 5 bases at V and 6 bases at J, with 15 bases in the middle. The CDR3 covers 14 residues. The CDR3: CASSTGTPINTIYF. CDR3 DNA: TGCGCCAGCAGTACCGGGACACCGATAAACACCATATATTTT. Drawing the rest from reference TRBV5-1 and TRBJ1-3, the complete variable domain is KAGVTQTPRYLIKTRGQQVTLSCSPISGHRSVSWYQQTPGQGLQFLFEYFSETQRNKGNFPGRFSGRQFSNSRSEMNVSTLELGDSALYLCASSTGTPINTIYFGEGSWLTVV.

This clonotype was counted only a few times. The rearrangement uses TRBV7-9 and TRBJ2-1; possibly TRBD2 for D (6 bases). CDR3 length equals 16 residues. V lost 8 bases and J lost 4, with 21 bases in between. From germline, CDR1 is SEHNR and CDR2 FQNEAQ (reference sequence). This chain's CDR3 is CASLPSGGVSYNEQFF. The CDR3 DNA reads as TGTGCCAGCCTTCCCTCAGGCGGGGTGTCGTACAATGAGCAGTTCTTC.

The genes are TRBV4-3 and TRBJ1-2; possibly TRBD1 for D (6 bases). Trimming removed 0 bases from V and 5 bases from J, with 16 bases in between. The length of the CDR3 is 16 residues. CDR1 and CDR2 from the germline V gene are LGHNA and YSLEER. CDR3 in amino acids: CASSQDTGASCYGYTF. CDR3 in DNA: TGCGCCAGCAGCCAAGATACGGGGGCTTCGTGTTATGGCTACACCTTC.

This clonotype was detected only a few times. This sequence joins TRBV6-5 and TRBJ2-7, with D unclear. V was cut by 1 base and J by 0 bases, with 7 bases left in between. The CDR3 consists of 14 residues. Looked up from germline, CDR1 is MNHEY and CDR2 is SVGAGI. In DNA form, the CDR3 reads TGTGCCAGCAGTTACTGGCCGAGCTCCTACGAGCAGTACTTC. This translates into CASSYWPSSYEQYF.

This clonotype was seen a few times. The rearrangement links TRBV4-3 to TRBJ2-6, with D possibly matching TRBD1 (6 bases). Germline CDR1 and CDR2: LGHNA and YSLEER. Trimming took off 1 base at V and 5 bases at J, with 15 bases between the two ends. The CDR3 length is 17 residues. The CDR3 sequence is CASSQATGPGWANVLTF. For the CDR3, the DNA is TGCGCCAGCAGCCAAGCGACAGGCCCCGGATGGGCCAACGTCCTGACTTTC.

This sequence joins TRBV15 and TRBJ1-1, with 8 bases lining up with TRBD1. The CDR3 spans 15 residues. Germline CDR1 and CDR2: LNHNV and YYDKDF (reference sequence). V lost 8 bases, J lost 6 bases, and 14 bases stayed unmatched. CDR3 residues: CATGQTGVLFAEAFF. Written as DNA, the CDR3 is TGTGCCACCGGCCAGACAGGGGTCTTATTCGCTGAAGCTTTCTTT.

The gene calls are TRBV7-3 and TRBJ2-3; TRBD2 might be the D (5 bases). From germline, CDR1 is SGHTA and CDR2 FQGTGA. V gave up 5 bases and J gave up 4 bases, with 13 bases separating them. The CDR3 covers 14 residues. CDR3 bases: TGTGCCAGCAGCGCACTAGTTCCCGCAGATACGCAGTATTTT. Residues: CASSALVPADTQYF.

This clonotype was seen a few times. The gene calls are TRBV20-1 and TRBJ1-1, with 9 bases identical to TRBD1. Looked up from germline, CDR1 is DFQATT and CDR2 is SNEGSKA (reference sequence). CDR3 length equals 17 residues. With 1 base clipped from V and 3 bases from J, the junction kept 12 bases outside the gene matches. The DNA of the CDR3 is TGCAGTGCTAGAGCTTACAGGGGGCGAAGTCTCTACACTGAAGCTTTCTTT. Translation gives CSARAYRGRSLYTEAFF.